The entry that follows covers one T cell receptor beta chain sequence. Its antigen is undetermined. This entry belongs to a study of PD-1 blockade in mismatch repair-deficient tumors. For the study at large: Patients had approximately 12 mismatch repair-deficient cancer types, all previously treated and progressing. Findings of the study overall: After pembrolizumab, tumor-resident clones rose rapidly, then generally contracted before radiologic responses.

All patients were mismatch repair deficient, assessed by either PCR or immunohistochemistry. TCRs were sequenced from a few patients responding to pembrolizumab. Sequencing was performed with immunoSEQ multiplex PCR; in TCRdb, only in-frame clones are kept and a portion is missing. The profile shows 49,000 or so clones, roughly 80% of them singletons. This clonotype originated in an adult with mismatch repair-deficient cancer. The source was peripheral blood, collected roughly 20 weeks after starting pembrolizumab.

The CDR3 loop reads CASSLRDRGGYGYTF. In DNA form, the CDR3 reads TGCGCCAGCAGCTTGAGGGACAGGGGCGGGTATGGCTACACCTTC. The chain is built from TRBV5-1 and TRBJ1-2, with 10 bases lining up with TRBD1. Germline CDR1 and CDR2: SGHRS and YFSETQ. The CDR3 consists of 15 residues. Germline trimming cut 1 base from V and 5 bases from J; bases unmatched to any gene: 5.